Reported below is one T cell receptor beta chain. TCRbeta libraries were built with three rounds of nested PCR, modified from ARM-PCR. One entry per CDR3 protein results from TCRdb running MiXCR on the multiplex PCR reads. The table lists 200,000 to 250,000 distinct CDR3 sequences, 71% of them singletons. This sample was included in a study of tumor and adjacent non-tumor tissue in lung cancer. This sample's RNA came from whole unsorted tissue. The CDR3 has 13 residues. Germline values: CDR1 DFQATT, CDR2 SNEGSKA (reference sequence). V was clipped by 2 bases and J by 5 bases, with 7 bases between them.

Specimen: lung tumor tissue. The rearrangement joins TRBV20-1 to TRBJ1-6; D is undetermined. The clonotype originates from a man aged 60 to 75 with non-small cell lung cancer. The DNA for the CDR3 is TGCAGTGCTAGATCAGAGGATAATTCACCCCTCCACTTT. This encodes CSARSEDNSPLHF.